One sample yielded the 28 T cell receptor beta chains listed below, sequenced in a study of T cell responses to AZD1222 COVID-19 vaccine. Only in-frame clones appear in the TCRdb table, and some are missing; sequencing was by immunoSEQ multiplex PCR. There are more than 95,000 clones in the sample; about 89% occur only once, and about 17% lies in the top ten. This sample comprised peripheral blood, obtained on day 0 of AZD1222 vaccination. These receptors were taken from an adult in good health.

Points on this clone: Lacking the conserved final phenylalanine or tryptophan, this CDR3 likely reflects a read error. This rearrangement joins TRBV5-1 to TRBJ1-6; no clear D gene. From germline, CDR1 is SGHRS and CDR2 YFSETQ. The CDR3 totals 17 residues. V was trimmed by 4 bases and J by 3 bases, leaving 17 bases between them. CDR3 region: CASSHPPDGLYNSPLHL. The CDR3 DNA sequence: TGCGCCAGCAGCCACCCGCCGGACGGTCTCTATAATTCACCCCTCCACCTT.

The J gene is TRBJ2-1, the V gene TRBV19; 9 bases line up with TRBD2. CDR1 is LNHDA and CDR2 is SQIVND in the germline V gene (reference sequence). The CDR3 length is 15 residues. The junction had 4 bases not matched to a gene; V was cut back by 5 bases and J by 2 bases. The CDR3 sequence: CASSGSGGTYNEQFF. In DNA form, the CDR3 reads TGTGCCAGTAGTGGAAGCGGGGGGACCTACAATGAGCAGTTCTTC.

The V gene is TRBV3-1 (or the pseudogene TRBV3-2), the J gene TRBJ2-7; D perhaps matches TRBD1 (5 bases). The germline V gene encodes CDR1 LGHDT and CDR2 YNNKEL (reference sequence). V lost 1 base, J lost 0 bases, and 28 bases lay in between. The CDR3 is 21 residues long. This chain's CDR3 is CASSQVKSTVLWGLSSYEQYF. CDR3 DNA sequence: TGTGCCAGCAGCCAAGTTAAATCGACAGTCTTGTGGGGTTTGAGCTCCTACGAGCAGTACTTC.

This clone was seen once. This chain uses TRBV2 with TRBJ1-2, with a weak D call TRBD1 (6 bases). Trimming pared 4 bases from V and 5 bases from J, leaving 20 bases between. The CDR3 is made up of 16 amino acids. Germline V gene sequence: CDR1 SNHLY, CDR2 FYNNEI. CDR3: CASSAVNRDQLYGYTF. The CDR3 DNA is TGTGCCAGCAGTGCAGTAAACAGGGATCAGTTATATGGCTACACCTTC. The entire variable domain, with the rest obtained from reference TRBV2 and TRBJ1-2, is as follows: EPEVTQTPSHQVTQMGQEVILRCVPISNHLYFYWYRQILGQKVEFLVSFYNNEISEKSEIFDDQFSVERPDGSNFTLKIRSTKLEDSAMYFCASSAVNRDQLYGYTFGSGTRLTVV.

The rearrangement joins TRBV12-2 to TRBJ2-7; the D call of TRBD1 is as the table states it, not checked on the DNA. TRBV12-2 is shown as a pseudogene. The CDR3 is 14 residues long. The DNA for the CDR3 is TGTGCAAGTCGCTTATTTACAGGGATCCACGAGCAGTACTTC. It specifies CASRLFTGIHEQYF.

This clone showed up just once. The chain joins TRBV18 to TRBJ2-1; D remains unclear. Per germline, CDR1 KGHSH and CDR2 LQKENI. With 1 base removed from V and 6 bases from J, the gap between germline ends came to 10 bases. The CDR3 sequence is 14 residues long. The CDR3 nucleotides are TGTGCCAGCTCACCACGGACGCTTCTCAATGAGCAGTTCTTC. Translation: CASSPRTLLNEQFF. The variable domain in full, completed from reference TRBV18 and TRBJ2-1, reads NAGVMQNPRHLVRRRGQEARLRCSPMKGHSHVYWYRQLPEEGLKFMVYLQKENIIDESGMPKERFSAEFPKEGPSILRIQQVVRGDSAAYFCASSPRTLLNEQFFGPGTRLTVL.

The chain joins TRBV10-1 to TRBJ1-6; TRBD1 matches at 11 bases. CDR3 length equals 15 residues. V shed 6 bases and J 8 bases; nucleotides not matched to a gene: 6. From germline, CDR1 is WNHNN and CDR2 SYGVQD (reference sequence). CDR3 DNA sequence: TGCGCCAGCAGCTCGGGACAGGGGGTTGATTCACCCCTCCACTTT. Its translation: CASSSGQGVDSPLHF.

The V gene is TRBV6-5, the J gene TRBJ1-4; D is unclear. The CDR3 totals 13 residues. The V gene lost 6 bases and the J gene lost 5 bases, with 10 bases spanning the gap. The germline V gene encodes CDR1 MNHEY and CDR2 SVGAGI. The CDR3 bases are TGTGCCAGCAGCAGAGGGTCCAATGAAAAACTGTTTTTT. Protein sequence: CASSRGSNEKLFF.

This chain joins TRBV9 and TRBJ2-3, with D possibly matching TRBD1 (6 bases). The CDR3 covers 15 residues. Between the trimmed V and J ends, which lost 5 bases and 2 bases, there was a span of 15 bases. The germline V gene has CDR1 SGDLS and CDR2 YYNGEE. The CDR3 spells CASRYRDTDTDTQYF. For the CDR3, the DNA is TGTGCCAGCAGATACCGGGACACCGACACAGATACGCAGTATTTT.

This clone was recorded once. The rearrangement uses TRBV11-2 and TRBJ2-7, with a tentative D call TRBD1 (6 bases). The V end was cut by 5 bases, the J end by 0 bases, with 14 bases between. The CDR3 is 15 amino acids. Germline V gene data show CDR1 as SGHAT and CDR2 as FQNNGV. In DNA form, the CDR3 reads TGTGCCAGCAGCCCAAGGACAGAAAACTCCTACGAGCAGTACTTC. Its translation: CASSPRTENSYEQYF.

The CDR3 loop is CAISDRGEKLFF. CDR3 nucleotide sequence: TGTGCCATCAGTGACAGGGGCGAAAAACTGTTTTTT. The J gene is TRBJ1-4, the V gene TRBV10-3; D is possibly TRBD1 (6 bases). The CDR3 loop spans 12 amino acids. V lost 3 bases to trimming and J lost 8 bases, with 7 bases between them. Germline V gene data show CDR1 as ENHRY and CDR2 as SYGVKD.

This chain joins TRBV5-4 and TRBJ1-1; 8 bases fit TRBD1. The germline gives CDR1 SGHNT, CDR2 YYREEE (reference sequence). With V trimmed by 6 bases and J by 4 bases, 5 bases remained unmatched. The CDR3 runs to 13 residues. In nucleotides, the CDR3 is TGTGCCAGCAACCGACAGGGGACCACTGAAGCTTTCTTT. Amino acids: CASNRQGTTEAFF.

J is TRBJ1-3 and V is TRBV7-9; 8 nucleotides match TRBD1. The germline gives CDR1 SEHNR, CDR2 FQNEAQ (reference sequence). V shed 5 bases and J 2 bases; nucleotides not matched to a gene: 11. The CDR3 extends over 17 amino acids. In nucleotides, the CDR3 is TGTGCCAGCAGCCCAGATTGGACAGGGATCCCTGGAAACACCATATATTTT. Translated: CASSPDWTGIPGNTIYF.

Written as DNA, the CDR3 is TGCGCCAGCAGGGACAGGAAAAACTACGAGCAGTACTTC. Residues: CASRDRKNYEQYF. The J gene is TRBJ2-7, the V gene TRBV10-2, with TRBD1 identical over 7 bases. Looked up from germline, CDR1 is WSHSY and CDR2 is SAAADI. The CDR3 extends over 13 amino acids. Germline trimming cut 6 bases from V and 3 bases from J; bases unmatched to any gene: 5.

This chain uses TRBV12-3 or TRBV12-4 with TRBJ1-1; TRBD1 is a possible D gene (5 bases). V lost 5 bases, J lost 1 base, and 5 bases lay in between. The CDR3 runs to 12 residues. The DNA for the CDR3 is TGTGCCAGCAGTCAGGGGAACACTGAAGCTTTCTTT. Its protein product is CASSQGNTEAFF.

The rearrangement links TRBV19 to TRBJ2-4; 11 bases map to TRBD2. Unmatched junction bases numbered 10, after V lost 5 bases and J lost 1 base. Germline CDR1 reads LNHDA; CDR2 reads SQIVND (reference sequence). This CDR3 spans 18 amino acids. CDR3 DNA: TGTGCCAGTAGTTTAACTAGCGGGGGCTCGAGGGCCAAAAACATTCAGTACTTC. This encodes CASSLTSGGSRAKNIQYF. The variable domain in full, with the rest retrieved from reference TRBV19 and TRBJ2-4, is DGGITQSPKYLFRKEGQNVTLSCEQNLNHDAMYWYRQDPGQGLRLIYYSQIVNDFQKGDIAEGYSVSREKKESFPLTVTSAQKNPTAFYLCASSLTSGGSRAKNIQYFGAGTRLSVL.

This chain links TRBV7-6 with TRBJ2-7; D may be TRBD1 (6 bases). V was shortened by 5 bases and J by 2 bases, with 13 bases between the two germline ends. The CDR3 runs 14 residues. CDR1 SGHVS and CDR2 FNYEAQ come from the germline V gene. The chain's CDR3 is CASSPETGPYEQYF. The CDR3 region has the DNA TGTGCCAGCAGCCCGGAGACAGGCCCCTACGAGCAGTACTTC.

The CDR3 DNA reads TGTGCCAGTAGTCCCCAAACCTTCAGCGGGACCTATAATTCACCCCTCCACTTT. Residues: CASSPQTFSGTYNSPLHF. The rearrangement joins TRBV19 to TRBJ1-6; no clear D gene. The germline gives CDR1 LNHDA, CDR2 SQIVND (reference sequence). The CDR3 extends over 18 amino acids. V was trimmed by 5 bases and J by 2 bases, leaving 19 bases between them.

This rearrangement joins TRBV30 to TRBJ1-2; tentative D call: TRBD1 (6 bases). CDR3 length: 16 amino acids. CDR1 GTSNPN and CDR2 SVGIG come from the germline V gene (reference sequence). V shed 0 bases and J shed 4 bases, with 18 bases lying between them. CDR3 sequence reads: CAWSVAGAGASYGYTF. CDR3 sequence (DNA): TGTGCCTGGAGTGTAGCCGGGGCAGGGGCGAGCTATGGCTACACCTTC.

Here the CDR3 DNA reads TGTGCCAGCAGTGAATACAGCTTAGCGAACACCGGGGAGCTGTTTTTT. This codes for CASSEYSLANTGELFF. The chain employs TRBV2 and TRBJ2-2; no clear D. The germline gives CDR1 SNHLY, CDR2 FYNNEI. Trimming removed 2 bases at V and 0 bases at J, with 10 bases between. The CDR3 has 16 amino acids.

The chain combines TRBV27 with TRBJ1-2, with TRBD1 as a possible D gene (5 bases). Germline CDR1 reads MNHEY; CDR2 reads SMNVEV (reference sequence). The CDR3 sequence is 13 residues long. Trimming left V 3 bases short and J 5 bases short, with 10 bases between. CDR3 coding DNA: TGTGCCAGCAGTTTCCAGGGATCATATGGCTACACCTTC. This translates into CASSFQGSYGYTF.

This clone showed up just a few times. The CDR3 DNA reads TGTGCTAGTGGTTTCAACACAGAAGGGCCCTACGAGCAGTACTTC. Its translation: CASGFNTEGPYEQYF. The J gene is TRBJ2-7, the V gene TRBV12-5; D remains unclear. Between the trimmed V and J ends, which lost 3 bases and 2 bases, there was a span of 14 bases. This CDR3 contains 15 residues. Germline values: CDR1 LGHNT, CDR2 FRNRAP. Combining the CDR3 with reference TRBV12-5 and TRBJ2-7 gives the whole variable domain DARVTQTPRHKVTEMGQEVTMRCQPILGHNTVFWYRQTMMQGLELLAYFRNRAPLDDSGMPKDRFSAEMPDATLATLKIQPSEPRDSAVYFCASGFNTEGPYEQYFGPGTRLTVT.

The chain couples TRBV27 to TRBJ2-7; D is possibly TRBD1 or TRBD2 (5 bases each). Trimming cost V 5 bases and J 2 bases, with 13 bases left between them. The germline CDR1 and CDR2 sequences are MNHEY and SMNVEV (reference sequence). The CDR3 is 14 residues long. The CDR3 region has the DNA TGTGCCAGCAGTACCCGGGACGGAACCTACGAGCAGTACTTC. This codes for CASSTRDGTYEQYF.

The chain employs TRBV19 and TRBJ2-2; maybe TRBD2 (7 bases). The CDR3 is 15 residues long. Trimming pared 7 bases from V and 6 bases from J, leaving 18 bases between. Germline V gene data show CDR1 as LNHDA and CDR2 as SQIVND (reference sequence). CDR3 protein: CASKTSGGAPGELFF. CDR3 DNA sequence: TGTGCCAGTAAGACGAGTGGGGGGGCCCCCGGGGAGCTGTTTTTT.

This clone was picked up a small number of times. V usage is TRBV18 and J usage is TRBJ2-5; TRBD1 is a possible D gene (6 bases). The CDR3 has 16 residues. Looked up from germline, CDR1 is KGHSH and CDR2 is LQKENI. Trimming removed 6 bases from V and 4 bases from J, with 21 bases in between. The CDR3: CASSNQWGREIETQYF. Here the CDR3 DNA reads TGTGCCAGCTCGAACCAATGGGGGCGCGAGATAGAGACCCAGTACTTC.

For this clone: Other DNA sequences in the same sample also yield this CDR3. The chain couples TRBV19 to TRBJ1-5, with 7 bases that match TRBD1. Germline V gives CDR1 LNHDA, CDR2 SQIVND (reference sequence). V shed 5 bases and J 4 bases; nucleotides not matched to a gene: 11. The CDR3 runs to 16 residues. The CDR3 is CASSLNWDSANQPQHF. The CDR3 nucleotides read TGTGCCAGTAGTTTGAACTGGGACAGTGCTAATCAGCCCCAGCATTTT.

CDR3 amino acids: CASSLEEKSPLHF. The CDR3 DNA is TGTGCCAGCAGCTTAGAAGAGAAGTCACCCCTCCACTTT. The chain is built from TRBV7-9 and TRBJ1-6; the D is unclear. This CDR3 is 13 amino acids long. Per the germline V gene, CDR1 is SEHNR and CDR2 is FQNEAQ (reference sequence). The germline V and J ends were trimmed by 1 base and 10 bases, with 8 bases remaining between them.

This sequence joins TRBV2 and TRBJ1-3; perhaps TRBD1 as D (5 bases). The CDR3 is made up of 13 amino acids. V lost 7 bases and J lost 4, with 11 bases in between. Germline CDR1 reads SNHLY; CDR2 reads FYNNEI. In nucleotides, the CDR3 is TGTGCCAGCATAAGGGGTTCGGGAAACACCATATATTTT. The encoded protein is CASIRGSGNTIYF.